These 16 T cell receptor beta chains were sequenced from one sample in a study of CD8+CD57+ T cells in acquired aplastic anemia (dated by TCRdb to 2016 to 2018). The sequencing machine was an Illumina HiSeq 2000. Genomic DNA was used as template for profiling of TCR beta VDJ combinations and CDR3 sequences. TCRdb applied fastp at Q25 and MiXCR to the public reads, then kept only in-frame beta chains. Rows with one shared CDR3 protein collapse into an entry with the most common genes and DNA. The sample includes fewer than 150,000 distinct CDR3 sequences, with around 46% observed a single time. The top ten clones comprise roughly 2.5% of the sample. Sample: sorted CD4+, CD8+, or CD8+CD57+ T cells (not recorded which) from PBMCs. These receptor sequences come from a human donor in good health, serving as a control.

The chain has TRBV19 and TRBJ2-7; possibly TRBD1 or TRBD2 for D (5 bases each). CDR1 LNHDA and CDR2 SQIVND come from the germline V gene (reference sequence). V was cut by 9 bases and J by 2 bases, with 17 bases left in between. This CDR3 has 14 residues. CDR3 nucleotide sequence: TGTGCCAGCAGCTTAGAGGGGTGGGCCTACGAGCAGTACTTC. It encodes CASSLEGWAYEQYF.

V usage is TRBV12-5 and J usage is TRBJ1-5; 10 nucleotides line up with TRBD1. J lost 6 bases, V lost 5 bases, and 7 bases had no gene match. Germline-derived CDR1 and CDR2 are LGHNT and FRNRAP. The CDR3 is 15 residues long. The CDR3 DNA is TGTGCTAGTGGTGCAGGACAGGGGGAGACTCAGCCCCAGCATTTT. Protein: CASGAGQGETQPQHF.

This clonotype was seen ten or more times. The gene calls are TRBV12-5 and TRBJ1-1, with D possibly TRBD1 on 5 matching bases. The CDR3 runs to 14 residues. Germline loops: CDR1 LGHNT, CDR2 FRNRAP. Trimming removed 7 bases from V and 1 base from J, with 13 bases in between. Written as DNA, the CDR3 is TGTGCTAGTGTTCCACAGGAGGGGAACACTGAAGCTTTCTTT. It is translated as CASVPQEGNTEAFF.

Many counts were recorded for this clonotype. The J gene is TRBJ1-3, the V gene TRBV7-2; the match to TRBD1 covers 8 bases. The germline gives CDR1 SGHTA, CDR2 FQGNSA. J lost 3 bases, V lost 5 bases, and 3 bases had no gene match. The CDR3 is 14 residues long. The CDR3 DNA is TGTGCCAGCAGCGGCAGGGGGCATGGAAACACCATATATTTT. This translates into CASSGRGHGNTIYF.

The V and J genes are TRBV29-1 and TRBJ1-3, with TRBD1 matching over 9 bases. Trimming at V came to 6 bases and at J to 4 bases, leaving 4 bases not matched to a gene. From germline, CDR1 is SQVTM and CDR2 ANQGSEA. CDR3 length: 13 amino acids. The CDR3 sequence: CSVRDREGNTIYF. In nucleotides, the CDR3 is TGCAGCGTGCGGGACAGGGAGGGAAACACCATATATTTT. The full variable domain, in which reference TRBV29-1 and TRBJ1-3 provide the parts outside the CDR3, is SAVISQKPSRDICQRGTSLTIQCQVDSQVTMMFWYRQQPGQSLTLIATANQGSEATYESGFVIDKFPISRPNLTFSTLTVSNMSPEDSSIYLCSVRDREGNTIYFGEGSWLTVV.

The genes are TRBV9 and TRBJ1-1; D gene uncertain. V gave up 7 bases and J gave up 7 bases, with 23 bases separating them. Germline CDR1 reads SGDLS; CDR2 reads YYNGEE. CDR3 length: 15 residues. For the CDR3, the DNA is TGTGCCAGCGCCTCCGGGGTGGAAGGAATCCTTGAAGCTTTCTTT. Translating gives CASASGVEGILEAFF.

This clonotype was detected only a few times. The chain carries TRBV29-1 and TRBJ1-1; D not resolved. The V and J ends lost 6 bases and 7 bases respectively, with 9 bases between them. This CDR3 is built from 10 residues. Germline CDR1 SQVTM, CDR2 ANQGSEA. The DNA for the CDR3 is TGCAGCGTGATCAGAGGTGAAGCTTTCTTT. It is translated as CSVIRGEAFF. The variable domain in full, with the rest retrieved from reference TRBV29-1 and TRBJ1-1, is SAVISQKPSRDICQRGTSLTIQCQVDSQVTMMFWYRQQPGQSLTLIATANQGSEATYESGFVIDKFPISRPNLTFSTLTVSNMSPEDSSIYLCSVIRGEAFFGQGTRLTVV.

As for this clonotype: Relative to the germline gene, one junction end is altered; a read error may explain this. The V and J genes are TRBV7-3 and TRBJ2-5, with 8 nucleotides matching TRBD1. This CDR3 region has 12 residues. Germline V CDR1 and CDR2: SGHTA, FQGTGA. The CDR3 DNA is TGTGCCGGCAGACAGGGGCCAGAGACCCAGTACTTC. It specifies CAGRQGPETQYF. Full variable domain (rest looked up from reference TRBV7-3 and TRBJ2-5): GAGVSQTPSNKVTEKGKYVELRCDPISGHTALYWYRQSLGQGPEFLIYFQGTGAADDSGLPNDRFFAVRPEGSVSTLKIQRTERGDSAVYLCAGRQGPETQYFGPGTRLLVL.

The chain couples TRBV10-3 to TRBJ2-1; 14 bases line up with TRBD2. Germline trimming cut 6 bases from V and 5 bases from J; bases unmatched to any gene: 12. The CDR3 runs to 18 residues. CDR1 is ENHRY, CDR2 SYGVKD, per germline. The CDR3 nucleotides are TGTGCCATCAGCCCGGGACTAGCGGGGGACCTGGATCACAATGAGCAGTTCTTC. As protein: CAISPGLAGDLDHNEQFF.

The J gene is TRBJ1-1, the V gene TRBV18; D gene ambiguous. CDR1 and CDR2 from the germline V gene are KGHSH and LQKENI. The CDR3 spans 12 residues. V was cut by 4 bases and J by 5 bases, with 8 bases left in between. In DNA form, the CDR3 reads TGTGCCAGCTCACGAGGGATGACTGAAGCTTTCTTT. Translating gives CASSRGMTEAFF.

CDR3 amino acids: CASSPPLDTIYF. The DNA of the CDR3 is TGTGCCAGCAGCCCCCCGTTGGACACCATATATTTT. V usage is TRBV7-6 and J usage is TRBJ1-3; D is undetermined. The CDR3 contains 12 residues. Germline V gene sequence: CDR1 SGHVS, CDR2 FNYEAQ. V was shortened by 5 bases and J by 8 bases, with 10 bases between the two germline ends. Combining the CDR3 with reference TRBV7-6 and TRBJ1-3 gives the whole variable domain GAGVSQSPRYKVTKRGQDVALRCDPISGHVSLYWYRQALGQGPEFLTYFNYEAQQDKSGLPNDRFSAERPEGSISTLTIQRTEQRDSAMYRCASSPPLDTIYFGEGSWLTVV.

As concerns this clonotype: This may come from a read error, since a much larger clone is one base off. The chain has TRBV5-1 and TRBJ1-2, with D possibly matching TRBD1 (5 bases). Germline V CDR1 and CDR2: SGHRS, YFSETQ. The CDR3 is made up of 15 amino acids. CDR3 coding DNA: TGCGCCGGCAGCCAGGAAGAGGGGCGGTACTATGGCTACACCTTC. Its translation: CAGSQEEGRYYGYTF.

This clonotype was seen many times. The chain recombines TRBV7-2 with TRBJ1-1; perhaps TRBD1 as D (5 bases). The ends were cut back, 4 bases at V and 10 bases at J, with 19 bases in the middle. Germline V lookup: CDR1 SGHTA, CDR2 FQGNSA. This CDR3 spans 14 amino acids. CDR3 protein: CASSSGTVLGGAFF. CDR3 DNA: TGTGCCAGCAGCTCTGGGACCGTCCTGGGGGGAGCTTTCTTT. The whole variable domain, remainder taken from reference TRBV7-2 and TRBJ1-1, is GAGVSQSPSNKVTEKGKDVELRCDPISGHTALYWYRQSLGQGLEFLIYFQGNSAPDKSGLPSDRFSAERTGGSVSTLTIQRTQQEDSAVYLCASSSGTVLGGAFFGQGTRLTVV.

This rearrangement joins TRBV2 to TRBJ1-5, with a weak D call TRBD1 (6 bases). The CDR3 sequence is 13 residues long. Trimming pared 6 bases from V and 14 bases from J, leaving 20 bases between. Germline CDR1 and CDR2: SNHLY and FYNNEI. As DNA, the CDR3 is TGTGCCAGCAGCTACGACAGGCAAAGCTACGAGCATTTT. The encoded protein is CASSYDRQSYEHF.

Many counts were recorded for this clonotype. The genes are TRBV20-1 and TRBJ1-1, with D possibly TRBD1 on 6 matching bases. This CDR3 is 15 amino acids long. V lost 0 bases to trimming and J lost 1 base, with 12 bases between them. Germline V CDR1 and CDR2: DFQATT, SNEGSKA (reference sequence). CDR3 coding DNA: TGCAGTGCTAGAGATCGGGGGACACAGAACACTGAAGCTTTCTTT. Encoded protein: CSARDRGTQNTEAFF.

The chain couples TRBV2 to TRBJ2-3; D uncertain. This CDR3 is built from 10 residues. V was trimmed by 6 bases and J by 10 bases, leaving 8 bases between them. The germline CDR1 and CDR2 sequences are SNHLY and FYNNEI. DNA of the CDR3: TGTGCCAGCAGGGTAATGTCGCAGTATTTT. It is translated as CASRVMSQYF.